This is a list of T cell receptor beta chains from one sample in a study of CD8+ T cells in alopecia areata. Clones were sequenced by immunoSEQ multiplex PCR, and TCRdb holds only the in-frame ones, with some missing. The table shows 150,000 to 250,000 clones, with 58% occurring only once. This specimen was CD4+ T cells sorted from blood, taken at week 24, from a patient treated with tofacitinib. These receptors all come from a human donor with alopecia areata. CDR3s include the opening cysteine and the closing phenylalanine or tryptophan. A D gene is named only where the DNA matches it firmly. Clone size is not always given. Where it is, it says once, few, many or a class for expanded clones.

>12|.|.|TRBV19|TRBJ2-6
TGTGCCACTAGTGCTGGGGCCAACGTCCTGACTTTC
CATSAGANVLTF
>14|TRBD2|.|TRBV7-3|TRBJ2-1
TGTGCCAGCAGCTTCGGGGGGTCCTACAATGAGCAGTTCTTC
CASSFGGSYNEQFF
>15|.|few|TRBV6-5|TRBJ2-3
TGTGCCAGCAGTTATGTCGGCGGGATCACAGATACGCAGTATTTT
CASSYVGGITDTQYF
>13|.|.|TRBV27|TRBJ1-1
TGTGCCAGCTCCCGCGGCCGTGGCACTGAAGCTTTCTTT
CASSRGRGTEAFF
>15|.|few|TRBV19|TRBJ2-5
TGTGCCAGTAGTCTTGGACAGCCCTTCCGGGAGACCCAGTACTTC
CASSLGQPFRETQYF
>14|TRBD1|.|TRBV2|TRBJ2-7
TGTGCCAGCAGAAAGGGACAGCAATCCTACGAGCAGTACTTC
CASRKGQQSYEQYF
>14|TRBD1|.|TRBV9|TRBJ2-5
TGTGCCAGCTCCTTCGGACAGGCCGCAGAGACCCAGTACTTC
CASSFGQAAETQYF
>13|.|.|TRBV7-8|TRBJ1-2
TGTGCCAGCAGCTCTTTGAAGGTCTATGGCTACACCTTC
CASSSLKVYGYTF
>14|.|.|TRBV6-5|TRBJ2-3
TGTGCCAGCAGGGACCCGGGGCGGGGAGATACGCAGTATTTT
CASRDPGRGDTQYF
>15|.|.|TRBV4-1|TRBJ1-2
TGCGCCAGCAGCCAAGAGGGACACTCTAACTATGGCTACACCTTC
CASSQEGHSNYGYTF
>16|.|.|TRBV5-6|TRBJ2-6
TGTGCCAGCAGCTTTACCGTGGGCTCTGGGGCCAACGTCCTGACTTTC
CASSFTVGSGANVLTF
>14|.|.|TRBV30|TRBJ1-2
TGTGCCTGGAGTGTCACAGTTTCTAACTATGGCTACACCTTC
CAWSVTVSNYGYTF
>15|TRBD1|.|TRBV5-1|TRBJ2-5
TGCGCCAGCACCGAACCGGGACAGGGACCGGAGACCCAGTACTTC
CASTEPGQGPETQYF
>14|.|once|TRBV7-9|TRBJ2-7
TGTGCCAGCAGCCCCCTGACCGGGAGCTACGAGCAGTACTTC
CASSPLTGSYEQYF
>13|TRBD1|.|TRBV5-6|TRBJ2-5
TGTGCCAGCAGCCGGACAGGCCAAGAGACCCAGTACTTC
CASSRTGQETQYF
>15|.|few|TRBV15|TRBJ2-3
TGTGCCACCAGCAGAGATAAGACTAACACAGATACGCAGTATTTT
CATSRDKTNTDTQYF
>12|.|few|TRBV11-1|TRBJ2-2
TGTGCCACCCGAGCGGGCACCGGGGAGCTGTTTTTT
CATRAGTGELFF
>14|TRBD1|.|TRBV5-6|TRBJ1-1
TGTGCCAGCAGGCGGACAGGGCGGAACACTGAAGCTTTCTTT
CASRRTGRNTEAFF
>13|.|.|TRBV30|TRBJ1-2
TGTGCCTGGATTGAGGGTCTAGGGTATGGCTACACCTTC
CAWIEGLGYGYTF
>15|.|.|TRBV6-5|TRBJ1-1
TGTGCCAGCAGTGTTCAACGGGCTATGAACACTGAAGCTTTCTTT
CASSVQRAMNTEAFF
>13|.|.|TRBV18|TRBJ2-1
TGTGCCAGCTCATCTGGAGGAGGGAATGAGCAGTTCTTC
CASSSGGGNEQFF
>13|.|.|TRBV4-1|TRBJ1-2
TGCGCCAGCAGCCAGAGAGGGCAGTTTGGCTACACCTTC
CASSQRGQFGYTF
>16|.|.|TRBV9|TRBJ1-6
TGTGCCAGCAGCGCCCGGGACATTACTGCCAATTCACCCCTCCACTTT
CASSARDITANSPLHF
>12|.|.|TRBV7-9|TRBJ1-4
TGTGCCAGCAGCTTAAACAATGAAAAACTGTTTTTT
CASSLNNEKLFF
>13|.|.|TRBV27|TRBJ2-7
TGTGCCAGCATCCGGACGGGAACCTACGAGCAGTACTTC
CASIRTGTYEQYF
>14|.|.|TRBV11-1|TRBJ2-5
TGTGCCAGCAGCTATCAAGGGATCACGGAGACCCAGTACTTC
CASSYQGITETQYF
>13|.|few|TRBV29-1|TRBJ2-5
TGCAGCGTCCATTACAGGGGAGGCGAGACCCAGTACTTC
CSVHYRGGETQYF
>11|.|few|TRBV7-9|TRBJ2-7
TGTGCCAGCAGCACCGGGTACGAGCAGTACTTC
CASSTGYEQYF
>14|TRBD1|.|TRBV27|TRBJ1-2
TGTGCCAGCAGTTTAAGGGGACAGGGGGATGGCTACACCTTC
CASSLRGQGDGYTF
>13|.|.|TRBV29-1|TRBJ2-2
TGCAGCGTTGAAGATCTGGGCACCGGGGAGCTGTTTTTT
CSVEDLGTGELFF
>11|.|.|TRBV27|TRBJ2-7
TGTGCCAGCAGTGTCCCCTACGAGCAGTACTTC
CASSVPYEQYF
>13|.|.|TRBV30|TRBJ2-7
TGTGCCTGGAGTGCAGGAGACCAGGACGAGCAGTACTTC
CAWSAGDQDEQYF
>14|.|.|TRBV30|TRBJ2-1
TGTGCCTGGAGGTTGCCGGGCAGGGGCAATGAGCAGTTCTTC
CAWRLPGRGNEQFF
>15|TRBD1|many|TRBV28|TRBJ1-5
TGTGCCAGCAGTTCAGGGGGGACAGGGTATCAGCCCCAGCATTTT
CASSSGGTGYQPQHF
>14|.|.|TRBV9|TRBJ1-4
TGTGCCAGCAGCCCGCCGGGGGAGGATGAAAAACTGTTTTTT
CASSPPGEDEKLFF
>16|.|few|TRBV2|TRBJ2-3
TGTGCCAGCAGTCCACCGGGACAAAGGAGTACAGATACGCAGTATTTT
CASSPPGQRSTDTQYF
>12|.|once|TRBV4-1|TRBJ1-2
TGCGCCAGCAGCCAAGACAGGTTCGGCTACACCTTC
CASSQDRFGYTF
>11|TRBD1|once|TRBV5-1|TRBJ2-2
TGCGCCAGCAACAGGGGCAGGGAGCTGTTTTTT
CASNRGRELFF
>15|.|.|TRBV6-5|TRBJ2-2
TGTGCCAGCAGTTATCTAGCCTTGAACACCGGGGAGCTGTTTTTT
CASSYLALNTGELFF
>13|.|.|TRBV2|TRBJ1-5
TGTGCCAGCAGACGGGAATCGGGACAGCCCCAGCATTTT
CASRRESGQPQHF
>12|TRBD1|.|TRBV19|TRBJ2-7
TGTGCCAGTAGTCTCCAGGAGGACAGGTCGCACTTC
CASSLQEDRSHF
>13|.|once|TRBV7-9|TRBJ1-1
TGTGCCAGCAGCTTGGGAACAGCCACTGAAGCTTTCTTT
CASSLGTATEAFF
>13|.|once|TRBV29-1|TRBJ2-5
TGCAGCGTGTCGGCCACCGGCTGGGAGACCCAGTACTTC
CSVSATGWETQYF
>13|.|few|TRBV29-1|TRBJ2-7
TGCAGCGTTGTTTCCGCAAGGGACTACGAGCAGTACTTC
CSVVSARDYEQYF
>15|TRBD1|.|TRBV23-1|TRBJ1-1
TGCGCCAGCAGTCAATCACAGGGGCTGAACACTGAAGCTTTCTTT
CASSQSQGLNTEAFF
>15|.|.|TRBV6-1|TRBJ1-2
TGTGCCAGCAGTGAAGAGGTAGGGGAAGCCTATGGCTACACCTTC
CASSEEVGEAYGYTF
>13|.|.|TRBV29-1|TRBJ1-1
TGCAGCGTTTGTAGCAGCATGAACACTGAAGCTTTCTTT
CSVCSSMNTEAFF
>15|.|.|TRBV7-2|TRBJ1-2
TGTGCCAGCAGCCAAGCTCCGGGGCAGAACTATGGCTACACCTTC
CASSQAPGQNYGYTF
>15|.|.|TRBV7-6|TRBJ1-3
TGTGCCAGCAGTCGGGGACCGAGCTCTGGAAACACCATATATTTT
CASSRGPSSGNTIYF